Below, one T cell receptor beta chain is given with its context. Its antigen remains unidentified. V dropped 7 bases and J dropped 10; count of bases not matched to a gene: 8. Germline V gene sequence: CDR1 LGHNT, CDR2 FRNRAP. The CDR3 has 14 amino acids. No infections or other immune events were documented during collection. This entry is derived from a study of identifying expanded T cells in peripheral blood. Study conclusions and caveats: Differentially abundant clones: about 1.1 between replicates, 16.4 at around 15 days, less than 20 at four. Two-week clone count variance significantly increased as total template count grew.

Profiled with immunoSEQ multiplex PCR; TCRdb holds only in-frame clones, not every one. Among about 100,000 clones, roughly 88% were seen once, and the ten largest hold just over 5.5%. Sequencing used blood. V and J are TRBV12-5 and TRBJ1-6; 9 bases are shared with TRBD1. This sequence was found in a person aged 18-69 years in good health. The CDR3, as DNA: TGTGCTAGTGCATTACGGACAGGGGAATCACCCCTCCACTTT. Its translation is CASALRTGESPLHF.